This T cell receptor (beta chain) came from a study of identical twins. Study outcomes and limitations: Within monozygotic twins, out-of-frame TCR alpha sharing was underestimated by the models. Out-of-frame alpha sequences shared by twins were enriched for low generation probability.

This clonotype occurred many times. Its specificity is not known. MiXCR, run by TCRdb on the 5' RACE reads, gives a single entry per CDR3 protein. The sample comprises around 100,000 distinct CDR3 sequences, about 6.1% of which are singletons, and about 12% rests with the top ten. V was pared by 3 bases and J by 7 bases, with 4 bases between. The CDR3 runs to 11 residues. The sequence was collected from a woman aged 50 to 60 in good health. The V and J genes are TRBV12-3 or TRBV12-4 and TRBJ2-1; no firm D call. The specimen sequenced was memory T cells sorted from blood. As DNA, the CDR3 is TGTGCCAGCAGTTTGAAAAATGAGCAGTTCTTC. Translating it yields CASSLKNEQFF.